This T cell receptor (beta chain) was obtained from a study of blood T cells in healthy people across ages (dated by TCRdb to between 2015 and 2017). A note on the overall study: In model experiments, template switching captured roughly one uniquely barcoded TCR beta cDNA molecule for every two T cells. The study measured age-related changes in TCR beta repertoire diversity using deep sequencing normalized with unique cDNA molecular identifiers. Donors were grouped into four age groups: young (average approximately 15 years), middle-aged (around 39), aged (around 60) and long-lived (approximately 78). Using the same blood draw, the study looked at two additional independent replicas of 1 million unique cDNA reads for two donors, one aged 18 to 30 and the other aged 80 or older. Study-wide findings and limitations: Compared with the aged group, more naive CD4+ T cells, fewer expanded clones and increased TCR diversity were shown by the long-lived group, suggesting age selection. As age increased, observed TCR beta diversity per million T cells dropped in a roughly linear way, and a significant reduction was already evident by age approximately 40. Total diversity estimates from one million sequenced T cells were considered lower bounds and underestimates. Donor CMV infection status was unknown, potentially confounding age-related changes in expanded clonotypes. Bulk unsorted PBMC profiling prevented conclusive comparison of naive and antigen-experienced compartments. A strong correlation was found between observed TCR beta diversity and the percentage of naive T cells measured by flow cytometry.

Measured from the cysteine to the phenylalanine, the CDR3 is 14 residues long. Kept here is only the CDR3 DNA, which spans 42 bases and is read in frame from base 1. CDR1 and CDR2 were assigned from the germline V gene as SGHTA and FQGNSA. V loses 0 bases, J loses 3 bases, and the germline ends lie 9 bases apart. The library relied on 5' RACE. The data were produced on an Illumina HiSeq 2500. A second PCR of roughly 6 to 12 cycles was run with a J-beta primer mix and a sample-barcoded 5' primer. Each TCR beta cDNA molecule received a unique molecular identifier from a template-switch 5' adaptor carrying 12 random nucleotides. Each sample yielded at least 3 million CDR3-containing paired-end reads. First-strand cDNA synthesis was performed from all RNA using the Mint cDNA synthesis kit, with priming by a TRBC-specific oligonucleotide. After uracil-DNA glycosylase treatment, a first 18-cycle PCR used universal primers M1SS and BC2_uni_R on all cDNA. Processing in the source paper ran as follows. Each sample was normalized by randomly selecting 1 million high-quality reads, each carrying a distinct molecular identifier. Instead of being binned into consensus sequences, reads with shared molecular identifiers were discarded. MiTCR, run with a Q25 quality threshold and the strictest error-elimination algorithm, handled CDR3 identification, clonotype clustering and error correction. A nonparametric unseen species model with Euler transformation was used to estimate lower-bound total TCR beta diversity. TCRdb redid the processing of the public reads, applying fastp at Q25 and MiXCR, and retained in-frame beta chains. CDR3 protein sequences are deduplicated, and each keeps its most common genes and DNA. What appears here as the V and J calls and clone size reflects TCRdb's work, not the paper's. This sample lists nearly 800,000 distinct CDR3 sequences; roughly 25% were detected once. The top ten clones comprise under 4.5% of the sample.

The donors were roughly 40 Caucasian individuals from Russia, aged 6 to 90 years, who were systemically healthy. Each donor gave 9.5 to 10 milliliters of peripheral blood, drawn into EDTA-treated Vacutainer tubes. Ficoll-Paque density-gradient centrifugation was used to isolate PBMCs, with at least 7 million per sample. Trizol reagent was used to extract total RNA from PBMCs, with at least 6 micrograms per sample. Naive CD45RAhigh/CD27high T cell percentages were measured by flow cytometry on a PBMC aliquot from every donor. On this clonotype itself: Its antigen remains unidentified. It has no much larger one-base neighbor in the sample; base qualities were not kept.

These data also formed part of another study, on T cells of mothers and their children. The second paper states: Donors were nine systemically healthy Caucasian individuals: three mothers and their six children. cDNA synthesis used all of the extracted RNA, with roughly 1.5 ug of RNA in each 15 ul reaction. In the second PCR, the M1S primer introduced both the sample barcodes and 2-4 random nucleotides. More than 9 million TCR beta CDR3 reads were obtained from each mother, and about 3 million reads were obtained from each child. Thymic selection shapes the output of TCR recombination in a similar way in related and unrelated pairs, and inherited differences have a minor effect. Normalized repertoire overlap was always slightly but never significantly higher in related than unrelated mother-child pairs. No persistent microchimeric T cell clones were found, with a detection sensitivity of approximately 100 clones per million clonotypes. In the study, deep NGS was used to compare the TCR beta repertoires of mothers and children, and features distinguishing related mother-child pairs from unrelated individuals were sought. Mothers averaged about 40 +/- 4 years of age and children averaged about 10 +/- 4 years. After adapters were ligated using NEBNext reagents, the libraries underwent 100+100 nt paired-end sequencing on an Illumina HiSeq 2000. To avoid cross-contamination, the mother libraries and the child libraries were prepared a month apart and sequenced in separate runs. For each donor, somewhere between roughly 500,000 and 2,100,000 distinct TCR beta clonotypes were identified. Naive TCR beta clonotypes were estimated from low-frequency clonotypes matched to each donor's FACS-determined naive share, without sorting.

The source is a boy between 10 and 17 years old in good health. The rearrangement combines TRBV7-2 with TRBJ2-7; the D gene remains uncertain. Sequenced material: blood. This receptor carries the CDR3 CASSLAPRYYEQYF. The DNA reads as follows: TGTGCCAGCAGCTTAGCTCCACGGTACTACGAGCAGTACTTC.